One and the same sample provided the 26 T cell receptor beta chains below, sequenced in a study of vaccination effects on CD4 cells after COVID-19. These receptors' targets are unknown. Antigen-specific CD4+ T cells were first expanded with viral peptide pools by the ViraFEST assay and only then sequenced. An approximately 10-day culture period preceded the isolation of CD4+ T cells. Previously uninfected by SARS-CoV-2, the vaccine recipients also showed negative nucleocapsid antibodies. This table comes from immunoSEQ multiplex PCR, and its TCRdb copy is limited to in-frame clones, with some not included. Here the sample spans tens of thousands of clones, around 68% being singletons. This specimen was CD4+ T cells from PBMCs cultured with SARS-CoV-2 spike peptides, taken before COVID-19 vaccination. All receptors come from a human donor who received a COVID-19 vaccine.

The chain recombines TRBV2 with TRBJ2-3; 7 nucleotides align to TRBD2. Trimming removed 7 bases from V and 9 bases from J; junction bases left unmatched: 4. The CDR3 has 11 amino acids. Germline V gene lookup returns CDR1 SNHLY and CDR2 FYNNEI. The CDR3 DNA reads TGTGCCAGCAATTCGGGGGGAACGCAGTATTTT. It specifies CASNSGGTQYF.

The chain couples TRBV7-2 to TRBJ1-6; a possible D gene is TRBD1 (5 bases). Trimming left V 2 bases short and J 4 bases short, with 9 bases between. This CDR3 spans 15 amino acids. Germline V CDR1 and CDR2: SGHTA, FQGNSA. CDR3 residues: CASSLSGRYNSPLHF. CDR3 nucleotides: TGTGCCAGCAGCTTATCGGGACGGTATAATTCACCCCTCCACTTT.

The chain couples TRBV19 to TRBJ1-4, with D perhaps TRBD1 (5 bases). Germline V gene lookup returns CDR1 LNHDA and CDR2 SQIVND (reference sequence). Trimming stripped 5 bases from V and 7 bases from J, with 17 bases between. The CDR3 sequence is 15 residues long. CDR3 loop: CASSSPGGKGEKLFF. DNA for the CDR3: TGTGCCAGTAGTTCGCCGGGGGGGAAGGGTGAAAAACTGTTTTTT.

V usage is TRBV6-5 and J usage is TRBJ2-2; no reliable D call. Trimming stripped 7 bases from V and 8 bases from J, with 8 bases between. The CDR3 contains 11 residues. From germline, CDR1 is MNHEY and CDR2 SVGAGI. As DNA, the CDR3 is TGTGCCAGCAACGGACCGGGGGAGCTGTTTTTT. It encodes CASNGPGELFF.

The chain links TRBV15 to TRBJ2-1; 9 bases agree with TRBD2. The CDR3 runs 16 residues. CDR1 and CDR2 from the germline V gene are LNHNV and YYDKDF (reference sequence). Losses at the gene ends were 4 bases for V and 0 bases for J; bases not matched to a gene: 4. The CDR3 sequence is CATSNIAGASYNEQFF. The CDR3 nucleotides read TGTGCCACCAGCAACATAGCGGGGGCCTCCTACAATGAGCAGTTCTTC.

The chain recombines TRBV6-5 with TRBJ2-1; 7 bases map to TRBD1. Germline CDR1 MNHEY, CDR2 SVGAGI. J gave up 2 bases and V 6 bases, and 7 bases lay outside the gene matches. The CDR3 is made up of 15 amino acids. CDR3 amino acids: CASSLTGQAYNEQFF. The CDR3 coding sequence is TGTGCCAGCAGCTTGACCGGACAGGCCTACAATGAGCAGTTCTTC.

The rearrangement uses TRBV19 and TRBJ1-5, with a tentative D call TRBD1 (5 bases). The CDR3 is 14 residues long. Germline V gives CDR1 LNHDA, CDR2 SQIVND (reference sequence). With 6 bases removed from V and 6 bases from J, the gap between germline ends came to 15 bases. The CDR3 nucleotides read TGTGCCAGTAGGGCCTTTAGGGGCGGTCAGCCCCAGCATTTT. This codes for CASRAFRGGQPQHF.

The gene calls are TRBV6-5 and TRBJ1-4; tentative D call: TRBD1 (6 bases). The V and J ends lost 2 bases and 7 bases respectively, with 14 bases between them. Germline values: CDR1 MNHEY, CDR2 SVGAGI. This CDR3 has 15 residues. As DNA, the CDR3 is TGTGCCAGCAGTTACCGTCTTCAGGGGAGTGAAAAACTGTTTTTT. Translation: CASSYRLQGSEKLFF.

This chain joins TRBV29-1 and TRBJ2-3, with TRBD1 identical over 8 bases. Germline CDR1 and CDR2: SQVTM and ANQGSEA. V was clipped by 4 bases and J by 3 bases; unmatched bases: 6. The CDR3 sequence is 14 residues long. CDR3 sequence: CSVGGRGRTDTQYF. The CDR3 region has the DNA TGCAGCGTTGGAGGCAGGGGGCGTACAGATACGCAGTATTTT.

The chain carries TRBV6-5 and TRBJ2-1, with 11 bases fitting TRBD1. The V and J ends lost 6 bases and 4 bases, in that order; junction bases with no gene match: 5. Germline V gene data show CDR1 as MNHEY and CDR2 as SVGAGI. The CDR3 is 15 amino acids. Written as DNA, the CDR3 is TGTGCCAGCAGGGGGGACAGGGGGGGATACAATGAGCAGTTCTTC. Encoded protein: CASRGDRGGYNEQFF.

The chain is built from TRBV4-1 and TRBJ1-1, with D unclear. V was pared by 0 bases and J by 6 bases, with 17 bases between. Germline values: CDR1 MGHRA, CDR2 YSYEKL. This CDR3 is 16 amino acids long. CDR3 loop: CASSQEGGSARAEAFF. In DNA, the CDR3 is TGCGCCAGCAGCCAAGAGGGAGGGTCGGCTCGGGCTGAAGCTTTCTTT.

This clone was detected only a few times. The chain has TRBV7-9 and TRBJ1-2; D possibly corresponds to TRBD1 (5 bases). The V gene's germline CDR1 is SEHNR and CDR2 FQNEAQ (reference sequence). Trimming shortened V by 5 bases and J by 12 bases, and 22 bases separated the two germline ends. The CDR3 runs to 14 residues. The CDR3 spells CASSNAGSGTSDTF. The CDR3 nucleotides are TGTGCCAGCAGCAACGCAGGTAGCGGGACGTCCGACACCTTC.

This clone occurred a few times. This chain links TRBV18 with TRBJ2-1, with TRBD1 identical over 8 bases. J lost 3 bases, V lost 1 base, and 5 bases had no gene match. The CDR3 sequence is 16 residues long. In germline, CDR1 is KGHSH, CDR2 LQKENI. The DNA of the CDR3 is TGTGCCAGCTCACCACTTTCCGGGACAGGCTACAATGAGCAGTTCTTC. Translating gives CASSPLSGTGYNEQFF. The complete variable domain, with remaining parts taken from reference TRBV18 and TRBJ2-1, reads NAGVMQNPRHLVRRRGQEARLRCSPMKGHSHVYWYRQLPEEGLKFMVYLQKENIIDESGMPKERFSAEFPKEGPSILRIQQVVRGDSAAYFCASSPLSGTGYNEQFFGPGTRLTVL.

DNA for the CDR3: TGTGCCAGCAGCCAAGGGACGGGAGAGCAGTACTTC. Translating it yields CASSQGTGEQYF. The genes are TRBV16 and TRBJ2-7; D may be TRBD1 or TRBD2 (5 bases each). The CDR3 sequence is 12 residues long. Germline CDR1 KGHSY, CDR2 FQNENV. Between the trimmed V and J ends, which lost 2 bases and 7 bases, there was a span of 9 bases.

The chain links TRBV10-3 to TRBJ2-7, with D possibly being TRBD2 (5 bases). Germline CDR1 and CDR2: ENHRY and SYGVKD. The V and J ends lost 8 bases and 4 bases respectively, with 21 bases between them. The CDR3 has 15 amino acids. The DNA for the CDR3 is TGTGCCATCGGACTCGTGGGCAAAGTCGGGTACGAGCAGTACTTC. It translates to CAIGLVGKVGYEQYF.

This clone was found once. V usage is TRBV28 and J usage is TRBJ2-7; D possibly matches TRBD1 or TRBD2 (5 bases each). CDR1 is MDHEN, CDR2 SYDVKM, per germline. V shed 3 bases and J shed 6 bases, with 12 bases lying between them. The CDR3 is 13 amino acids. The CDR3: CASSFPHGGEQYF. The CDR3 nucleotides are TGTGCCAGCAGTTTTCCACATGGGGGCGAGCAGTACTTC.

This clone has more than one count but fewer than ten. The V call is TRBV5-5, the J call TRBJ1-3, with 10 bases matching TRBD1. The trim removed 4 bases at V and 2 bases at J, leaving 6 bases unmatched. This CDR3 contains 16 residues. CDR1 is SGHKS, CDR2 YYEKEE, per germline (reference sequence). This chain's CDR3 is CASSPFDRGPGNTIYF. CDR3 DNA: TGTGCCAGCAGCCCCTTTGACAGGGGGCCTGGAAACACCATATATTTT.

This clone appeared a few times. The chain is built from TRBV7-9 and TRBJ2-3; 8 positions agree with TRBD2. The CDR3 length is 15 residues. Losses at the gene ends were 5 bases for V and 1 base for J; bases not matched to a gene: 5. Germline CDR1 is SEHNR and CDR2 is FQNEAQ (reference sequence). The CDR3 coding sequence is TGTGCCAGCAGCCGAGCGACTAGCGGCACAGATACGCAGTATTTT. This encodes CASSRATSGTDTQYF.

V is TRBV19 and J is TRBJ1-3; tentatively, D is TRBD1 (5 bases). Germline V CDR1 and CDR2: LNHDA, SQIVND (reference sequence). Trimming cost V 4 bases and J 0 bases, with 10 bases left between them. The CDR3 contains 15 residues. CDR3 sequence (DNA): TGTGCCAGTAGTACCCGACAGCACTCTGGAAACACCATATATTTT. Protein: CASSTRQHSGNTIYF.

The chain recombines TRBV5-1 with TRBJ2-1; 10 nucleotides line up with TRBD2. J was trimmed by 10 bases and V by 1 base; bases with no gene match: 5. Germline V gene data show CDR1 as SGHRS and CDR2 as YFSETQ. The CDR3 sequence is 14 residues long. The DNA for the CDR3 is TGCGCCAGCAGCTTGCCAGCGGGAGGGGACGAGCAGTTCTTC. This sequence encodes CASSLPAGGDEQFF.

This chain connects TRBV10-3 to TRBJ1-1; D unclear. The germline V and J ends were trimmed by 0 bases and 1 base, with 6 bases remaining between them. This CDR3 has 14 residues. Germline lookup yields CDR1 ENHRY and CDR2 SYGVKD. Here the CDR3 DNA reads TGTGCCATCAGTGAGTCGGTCAAGAACACTGAAGCTTTCTTT. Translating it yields CAISESVKNTEAFF.

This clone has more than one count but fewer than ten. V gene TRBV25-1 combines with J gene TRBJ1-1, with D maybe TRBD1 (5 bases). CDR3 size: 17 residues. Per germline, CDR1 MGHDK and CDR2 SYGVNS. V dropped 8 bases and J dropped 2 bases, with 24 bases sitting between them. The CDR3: CASSSLGRGFPNTEAFF. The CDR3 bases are TGTGCCAGCTCTTCTCTAGGGCGGGGCTTCCCTAACACTGAAGCTTTCTTT.

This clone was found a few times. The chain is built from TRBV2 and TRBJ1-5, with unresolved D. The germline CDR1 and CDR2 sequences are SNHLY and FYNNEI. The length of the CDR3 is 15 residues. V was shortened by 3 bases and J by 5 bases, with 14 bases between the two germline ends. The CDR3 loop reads CASSESGRLYQPQHF. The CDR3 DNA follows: TGTGCCAGCAGTGAGTCCGGTAGACTTTATCAGCCCCAGCATTTT.

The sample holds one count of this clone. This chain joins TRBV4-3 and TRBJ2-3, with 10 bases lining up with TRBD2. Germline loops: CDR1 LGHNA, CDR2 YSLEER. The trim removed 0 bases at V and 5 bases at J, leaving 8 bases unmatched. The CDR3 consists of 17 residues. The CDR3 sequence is CASSQDWASGGIDTQYF. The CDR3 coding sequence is TGCGCCAGCAGCCAAGATTGGGCTAGCGGGGGTATAGATACGCAGTATTTT.

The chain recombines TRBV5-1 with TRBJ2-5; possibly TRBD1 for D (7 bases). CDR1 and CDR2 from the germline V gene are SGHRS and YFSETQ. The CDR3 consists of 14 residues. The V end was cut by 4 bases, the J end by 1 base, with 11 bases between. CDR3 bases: TGCGCCAGCAGCGGCGGGACAGCCCAAGAGACCCAGTACTTC. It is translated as CASSGGTAQETQYF.

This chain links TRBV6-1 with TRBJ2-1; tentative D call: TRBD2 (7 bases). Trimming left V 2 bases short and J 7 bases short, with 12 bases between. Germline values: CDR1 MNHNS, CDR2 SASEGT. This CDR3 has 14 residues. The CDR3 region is CASSEWRGRNEQFF. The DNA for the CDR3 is TGTGCCAGCAGTGAATGGCGGGGGCGAAATGAGCAGTTCTTC.